A single sample gave rise to the 12 T cell receptor beta chains below, sequenced in a study of CD8+ T cells in alopecia areata. As the sequencing template, cDNA was produced by extracting RNA and reverse transcribing it. Some clones are missing from TCRdb's copy, which holds only in-frame ones; the method was immunoSEQ multiplex PCR. Counted here are some 180,000 clones, roughly 60% occurring once; the ten biggest clones make up around 1.8%. The sequences come from CD4+ T cells sorted from blood, collected at week 0. These receptors came from a human donor with alopecia areata.

CDR3 region: CASSLGQARQETQYF. The CDR3 coding sequence is TGTGCCAGTAGCTTAGGACAGGCCAGACAAGAGACCCAGTACTTC. The rearrangement joins TRBV19 to TRBJ2-5, with 7 bases lining up with TRBD1. The CDR3 extends over 15 amino acids. Looked up from germline, CDR1 is LNHDA and CDR2 is SQIVND (reference sequence). The V gene end was trimmed by 6 bases and the J gene end by 2 bases; junction bases not matched to a gene: 9.

CDR3 protein: CASSLGVGNSPLHF. The CDR3 DNA follows: TGCGCCAGCAGCTTGGGAGTGGGGAATTCACCCCTCCACTTT. The genes are TRBV4-3 and TRBJ1-6, with unresolved D. V dropped 5 bases and J dropped 7 bases, with 12 bases sitting between them. Germline loops: CDR1 LGHNA, CDR2 YSLEER. The CDR3 extends over 14 amino acids.

The chain recombines TRBV6-1 with TRBJ2-3; 7 bases fit TRBD1. The CDR3 sequence is 12 residues long. Trimming at V came to 5 bases and at J to 6 bases, leaving 2 bases not matched to a gene. CDR1 and CDR2 (germline): MNHNS, SASEGT. Here the CDR3 reads CASSPTGDTQYF. In nucleotides, the CDR3 is TGTGCCAGCAGTCCGACAGGGGATACGCAGTATTTT.

The rearrangement links TRBV30 to TRBJ1-4, with D unclear. The CDR3 length is 14 residues. The V end was cut by 2 bases, the J end by 7 bases, with 14 bases between. The V gene's germline CDR1 is GTSNPN and CDR2 SVGIG (reference sequence). In DNA, the CDR3 is TGTGCCTGGAGTCATGGAGGGTTGGGTGAAAAACTGTTTTTT. Its protein is CAWSHGGLGEKLFF.

This chain joins TRBV2 and TRBJ2-2; D is uncertain. V lost 0 bases to trimming and J lost 6 bases, with 8 bases between them. The CDR3 totals 14 residues. CDR1 is SNHLY and CDR2 is FYNNEI in the germline V gene. The CDR3 region is CASSEAHLPGELFF. The DNA of the CDR3 is TGTGCCAGCAGTGAAGCCCATCTTCCCGGGGAGCTGTTTTTT.

The genes are TRBV7-7 and TRBJ2-1; 7 bases match TRBD1. Per germline, CDR1 SSHAT and CDR2 FNYEAQ (reference sequence). The CDR3 spans 15 residues. V lost 5 bases and J lost 2; bases outside the gene matches: 6. The CDR3 spells CASSRDGTAYNEQFF. As DNA, the CDR3 is TGTGCCAGCAGCAGGGACGGGACAGCCTACAATGAGCAGTTCTTC. The whole variable domain, remainder taken from reference TRBV7-7 and TRBJ2-1, is GAGVSQSPRYKVTKRGQDVTLRCDPISSHATLYWYQQALGQGPEFLTYFNYEAQPDKSGLPSDRFSAERPEGSISTLTIQRTEQRDSAMYRCASSRDGTAYNEQFFGPGTRLTVL.

This clone was seen a handful of times. The chain combines TRBV27 with TRBJ1-6; D is possibly TRBD1 (5 bases). CDR3 length equals 16 residues. Germline V lookup: CDR1 MNHEY, CDR2 SMNVEV (reference sequence). The germline V and J ends were trimmed by 7 bases and 6 bases, with 19 bases remaining between them. CDR3 residues: CASTGSGTRGNSPLHF. The DNA for the CDR3 is TGTGCCAGCACGGGATCAGGGACTCGGGGTAATTCACCCCTCCACTTT.

This clone was seen more than once but under ten times. The V and J genes are TRBV29-1 and TRBJ2-2, with 10 bases aligning to TRBD1. The CDR3 runs to 14 residues. V was clipped by 7 bases and J by 6 bases; unmatched bases: 8. The germline gives CDR1 SQVTM, CDR2 ANQGSEA. CDR3 bases: TGCAGCGCAAGGGACAGGGGTTTCGCCGGGGAGCTGTTTTTT. Translating it yields CSARDRGFAGELFF.

This sequence joins TRBV5-1 and TRBJ2-1; 8 bases match TRBD2. CDR3 length equals 15 residues. Germline CDR1 is SGHRS and CDR2 is YFSETQ. V lost 2 bases, J lost 2 bases, and 3 bases stayed unmatched. CDR3 protein: CASSFGGGPYNEQFF. The CDR3 nucleotides read TGCGCCAGCAGCTTCGGCGGGGGGCCCTACAATGAGCAGTTCTTC. Supplemented by reference TRBV5-1 and TRBJ2-1, the full variable domain reads KAGVTQTPRYLIKTRGQQVTLSCSPISGHRSVSWYQQTPGQGLQFLFEYFSETQRNKGNFPGRFSGRQFSNSRSEMNVSTLELGDSALYLCASSFGGGPYNEQFFGPGTRLTVL.

V and J are TRBV6-4 and TRBJ2-7; 9 nucleotides agree with TRBD1. This CDR3 has 16 residues. CDR1 and CDR2 from the germline V gene are MRHNA and SNTAGT. Trimming took 6 bases from V and 2 from J; bases not matched to a gene: 11. CDR3 protein: CASSGTGKFTTYEQYF. The CDR3 nucleotides are TGTGCCAGCAGCGGGACAGGGAAATTCACCACCTACGAGCAGTACTTC.

V usage is TRBV30 and J usage is TRBJ1-2; possibly TRBD1 for D (6 bases). Germline CDR1 and CDR2: GTSNPN and SVGIG (reference sequence). The V end lost 3 bases, the J end lost 4 bases, and 15 bases lay between the germline ends. The CDR3 extends over 14 amino acids. The CDR3 region is CAWSGQSTLYGYTF. The CDR3 DNA reads as TGTGCCTGGAGCGGACAGTCAACCCTCTATGGCTACACCTTC.

The rearrangement links TRBV18 to TRBJ2-1, with TRBD2 identical over 8 bases. This CDR3 spans 15 amino acids. With 1 base clipped from V and 7 bases from J, the junction kept 6 bases outside the gene matches. CDR1 is KGHSH, CDR2 LQKENI, per germline. CDR3 bases: TGTGCCAGCTCACCACGAAACCGGGGGGGAAATGAGCAGTTCTTC. This codes for CASSPRNRGGNEQFF.